These 30 T cell receptor beta chains were sequenced from one sample in a study of T cells in Graves' hyperthyroidism and ophthalmopathy. RNA transcripts gave rise to amplified TCR beta CDR3 regions. A first-round RT-PCR of the TCR CDR3 used the HTBI primer set. In TCRdb, the multiplex PCR reads were re-called with MiXCR into one record per CDR3 protein. The repertoire holds fewer than 800,000 distinct CDR3 sequences, with about 16% as singletons. Material for sequencing was blood. These receptors were taken from a man aged 18 to 35 with Graves' hyperthyroidism.

This clonotype was seen a handful of times. V usage is TRBV7-3 and J usage is TRBJ2-7; D not certain. The germline V gene encodes CDR1 SGHTA and CDR2 FQGTGA. The ends were cut back, 3 bases at V and 2 bases at J, with 5 bases in the middle. The CDR3 is 12 residues long. In DNA form, the CDR3 reads TGTGCCAGCAGCTTCCCCGCCTACGAGCAGTACTTC. Protein sequence: CASSFPAYEQYF.

This clonotype was observed a few times. V usage is TRBV10-3 and J usage is TRBJ2-3, with 9 bases fitting TRBD1. With V trimmed by 3 bases and J by 7 bases, 8 bases remained unmatched. Germline CDR1 is ENHRY and CDR2 is SYGVKD. CDR3 length equals 15 residues. The DNA of the CDR3 is TGTGCCATCAGTGACCGGGACAGGGAAGGGTATACGCAGTATTTT. It encodes CAISDRDREGYTQYF.

This clonotype was observed many times. V usage is TRBV28 and J usage is TRBJ2-7; TRBD2 might be the D (5 bases). Trimming took off 9 bases at V and 3 bases at J, with 18 bases between the two ends. The CDR3 length is 14 residues. Germline CDR1 MDHEN, CDR2 SYDVKM. CDR3 sequence: CASSVRGGYYEQYF. The CDR3 DNA is TGTGCCAGTAGTGTCAGAGGAGGCTACTACGAGCAGTACTTC.

This clonotype was picked up many times. The gene calls are TRBV20-1 and TRBJ1-1; D is unclear. The V end lost 0 bases, the J end lost 1 base, and 9 bases lay between the germline ends. Germline V gene sequence: CDR1 DFQATT, CDR2 SNEGSKA (reference sequence). The CDR3 covers 14 residues. The CDR3 reads CSARDRQPNTEAFF. The CDR3 region has the DNA TGCAGTGCTAGAGATCGGCAGCCGAACACTGAAGCTTTCTTT.

This clonotype was recorded many times. An end of the junction differs from the germline gene, which may be a read error. This rearrangement joins TRBV11-2 to TRBJ2-5; D perhaps matches TRBD2 (5 bases). The CDR3 extends over 15 amino acids. From germline, CDR1 is SGHAT and CDR2 FQNNGV. CDR3 DNA: TGTGCCAGCAACTTAGACACCGAGACGGGGGAGACCCAGTACTTC. Translated, it gives CASNLDTETGETQYF. Complete variable domain (other parts from reference TRBV11-2 and TRBJ2-5): EAGVAQSPRYKIIEKRQSVAFWCNPISGHATLYWYQQILGQGPKLLIQFQNNGVVDDSQLPKDRFSAERLKGVDSTLKIQPAKLEDSAVYLCASNLDTETGETQYFGPGTRLLVL.

This clonotype was recorded at least ten times. This chain uses TRBV28 with TRBJ1-1; the match to TRBD1 covers 8 bases. The CDR3 covers 15 residues. V lost 6 bases, J lost 3 bases, and 9 bases stayed unmatched. CDR1 is MDHEN and CDR2 is SYDVKM in the germline V gene. The CDR3 bases are TGTGCCAGCAGCTCCCGATACAGGGGGGACACTGAAGCTTTCTTT. Encoded protein: CASSSRYRGDTEAFF.

In the case of this clonotype: A read error may explain this, as a much larger clone is one base away. The final CDR3 position lacks the conserved phenylalanine or tryptophan, pointing to a likely read error. V usage is TRBV27 and J usage is TRBJ2-7; TRBD2 agrees at 7 bases. The germline V gene has CDR1 MNHEY and CDR2 SMNVEV (reference sequence). This CDR3 has 15 residues. J was trimmed by 0 bases and V by 3 bases; bases with no gene match: 5. The CDR3 bases are TGTGCCAGCAGTTTTCTCGAGCGGGGCTCCTACGAGCAGTACCTC. Its translation: CASSFLERGSYEQYL.

The table lists this clonotype with many counts. The chain uses TRBV10-3 and TRBJ2-7; D may be TRBD2 (6 bases). Germline-derived CDR1 and CDR2 are ENHRY and SYGVKD. The CDR3 runs to 16 residues. V gave up 2 bases and J gave up 2 bases, with 16 bases separating them. CDR3 nucleotides: TGTGCCATCAGTGAGGCCGGCGGCACGGGAGCCTACGAGCAGTACTTC. This sequence encodes CAISEAGGTGAYEQYF.

At least ten counts were recorded for this clonotype. The rearrangement links TRBV10-3 to TRBJ2-7, with a possible D match to TRBD2 (5 bases). The V gene lost 3 bases and the J gene lost 2 bases, with 11 bases spanning the gap. CDR1 is ENHRY and CDR2 is SYGVKD in the germline V gene. The CDR3 contains 14 residues. Here the CDR3 DNA reads TGTGCCATCAGTGATGACGGACTTACCTACGAGCAGTACTTC. The encoded protein is CAISDDGLTYEQYF.

The chain links TRBV7-2 to TRBJ2-3; 12 bases match TRBD2. The J segment lost 9 bases and the V segment lost 2 bases, leaving 9 bases of the junction unmatched. Per the germline V gene, CDR1 is SGHTA and CDR2 is FQGNSA. CDR3 length: 16 residues. The CDR3 region has the DNA TGTGCCAGCAGCTTACCACTAGCGGGAGGCCGACCCACGCAGTATTTT. The encoded protein is CASSLPLAGGRPTQYF.

This clonotype came up many times. This chain connects TRBV29-1 to TRBJ2-5; 7 bases line up with TRBD2. The V and J ends lost 3 bases and 3 bases, in that order; junction bases with no gene match: 7. This CDR3 comprises 14 residues. From germline, CDR1 is SQVTM and CDR2 ANQGSEA. The CDR3 spells CSVDSWGGKETQYF. The CDR3 coding sequence is TGCAGCGTTGATTCGTGGGGGGGGAAAGAGACCCAGTACTTC.

The chain links TRBV2 to TRBJ1-4, with TRBD1 matching 9 bases. CDR1 SNHLY and CDR2 FYNNEI come from the germline V gene. The junction had 4 bases not matched to a gene; V was cut back by 4 bases and J by 7 bases. The CDR3 spans 14 residues. This chain's CDR3 is CASSVDRGTEKLFF. In DNA form, the CDR3 reads TGTGCCAGCAGTGTAGACAGGGGGACTGAAAAACTGTTTTTT.

J is TRBJ2-4 and V is TRBV5-4, with TRBD2 matching 8 bases. The CDR3 runs to 17 residues. Germline assignment: CDR1 SGHNT and CDR2 YYREEE (reference sequence). V dropped 0 bases and J dropped 1; count of bases not matched to a gene: 6. In DNA, the CDR3 is TGTGCCAGCAGCTTGGCCCCGGGGGGGGGGGCCAAAAACATTCAGTACTTC. Translated, it gives CASSLAPGGGAKNIQYF.

This clonotype was recorded at least ten times. V usage is TRBV28 and J usage is TRBJ2-1; 9 nucleotides agree with TRBD1. CDR3 size: 15 residues. From germline, CDR1 is MDHEN and CDR2 SYDVKM. The J segment lost 6 bases and the V segment lost 5 bases, leaving 8 bases of the junction unmatched. CDR3 residues: CASSLGTGSLNEQFF. The CDR3 DNA follows: TGTGCCAGCAGTCTAGGGACAGGGAGTCTCAATGAGCAGTTCTTC.

This clonotype was picked up many times. The rearrangement uses TRBV30 and TRBJ1-1, with a tentative D call TRBD1 (6 bases). V was clipped by 4 bases and J by 1 base, with 13 bases between them. This CDR3 is 14 amino acids long. The germline V gene has CDR1 GTSNPN and CDR2 SVGIG (reference sequence). CDR3 sequence (DNA): TGTGCCTGGAAGGCGGGGGCCGGGAACACTGAAGCTTTCTTT. It translates to CAWKAGAGNTEAFF.

The chain is built from TRBV10-3 and TRBJ2-2; D gene ambiguous. The CDR3 sequence is 15 residues long. Trimming took off 0 bases at V and 1 base at J, with 6 bases between the two ends. Germline lookup yields CDR1 ENHRY and CDR2 SYGVKD. The CDR3 DNA reads as TGTGCCATCAGTGAGTCTGGGCAGAACACCGGGGAGCTGTTTTTT. Translation: CAISESGQNTGELFF.

This clonotype has at least ten counts. The chain links TRBV29-1 to TRBJ2-3; possibly TRBD2 for D (5 bases). V was shortened by 1 base and J by 6 bases, with 17 bases between the two germline ends. The CDR3 is made up of 15 amino acids. Germline-derived CDR1 and CDR2 are SQVTM and ANQGSEA. DNA of the CDR3: TGCAGCGTTGAAGCCGCGGGTCCTCTCTCGGATACGCAGTATTTT. Its translation is CSVEAAGPLSDTQYF.

The chain employs TRBV7-2 and TRBJ2-7; D not resolved. V was cut by 4 bases and J by 6 bases, with 13 bases left in between. The CDR3 runs to 13 residues. Germline CDR1 SGHTA, CDR2 FQGNSA. The CDR3 loop reads CASSSKSSAEQYF. The CDR3 DNA is TGTGCCAGCAGCTCCAAATCCTCGGCCGAGCAGTACTTC.

The gene calls are TRBV7-9 and TRBJ2-1; 7 nucleotides match TRBD2. CDR1 and CDR2 from the germline V gene are SEHNR and FQNEAQ (reference sequence). J gave up 6 bases and V 3 bases, and 5 bases lay outside the gene matches. The CDR3 is 14 amino acids. CDR3: CASSFFVAGNEQFF. The CDR3 DNA reads as TGTGCCAGCAGCTTCTTCGTAGCGGGCAATGAGCAGTTCTTC.

This clonotype appeared many times. The gene calls are TRBV2 and TRBJ1-2; D remains unclear. Germline V CDR1 and CDR2: SNHLY, FYNNEI. The CDR3 loop spans 13 amino acids. Trimming took 1 base from V and 7 from J, leaving 10 bases between them. DNA for the CDR3: TGTGCCAGCAGTGAAGGGGCTACGAGTGGCTACACCTTC. This sequence encodes CASSEGATSGYTF.

This clonotype has a count of ten or more. J is TRBJ2-7 and V is TRBV12-5, with 7 nucleotides matching TRBD2. CDR1 is LGHNT and CDR2 is FRNRAP in the germline V gene. The CDR3 is 17 amino acids. V lost 4 bases, J lost 0 bases, and 12 bases stayed unmatched. Here the CDR3 reads CASGSPGLAAHSYEQYF. The CDR3 DNA reads TGTGCTAGTGGTTCCCCCGGGCTAGCGGCCCACTCCTACGAGCAGTACTTC.

Many counts were recorded for this clonotype. The V call is TRBV20-1, the J call TRBJ2-3, with TRBD2 matching over 11 bases. The trim removed 3 bases at V and 4 bases at J, leaving 9 bases unmatched. The CDR3 is 16 amino acids. The germline CDR1 and CDR2 sequences are DFQATT and SNEGSKA (reference sequence). CDR3 region: CSASVPTSGSSDTQYF. DNA of the CDR3: TGCAGTGCTAGTGTCCCAACTAGCGGGAGTTCAGATACGCAGTATTTT.

The chain joins TRBV20-1 to TRBJ2-3; D remains unclear. CDR3 length: 12 amino acids. V was trimmed by 4 bases and J by 6 bases, leaving 11 bases between them. Germline values: CDR1 DFQATT, CDR2 SNEGSKA (reference sequence). CDR3 DNA sequence: TGCAGTGCTAAAAATCCGTCCGATACGCAGTATTTT. Encoded protein: CSAKNPSDTQYF.

The rearrangement joins TRBV3-2 to TRBJ2-3; the table's D call of TRBD2 was not tested on the DNA. TRBV3-2 is described as a pseudogene. CDR3 length equals 18 residues. CDR3 protein: CASSQGLAEQRRTDTQYF. The CDR3 region has the DNA TGTGCCAGCAGCCAGGGACTAGCGGAACAAAGGCGCACAGATACGCAGTATTTT.

This clonotype came up many times. This chain uses TRBV29-1 with TRBJ2-7, with unresolved D. Trimming removed 4 bases at V and 5 bases at J, with 9 bases between. The CDR3 has 11 amino acids. CDR1 is SQVTM and CDR2 is ANQGSEA in the germline V gene. CDR3 sequence (DNA): TGCAGCGTTGCTCACGCCGACGAGCAGTACTTC. It specifies CSVAHADEQYF.

CDR3 residues: CASSLTHRGYEQYF. The CDR3 bases are TGTGCCAGCAGTTTGACTCACCGGGGTTACGAGCAGTACTTC. The J gene is TRBJ2-7, the V gene TRBV28, with D tentatively TRBD2 (5 bases). V was trimmed by 3 bases and J by 4 bases, leaving 13 bases between them. This CDR3 is 14 amino acids long. Germline lookup yields CDR1 MDHEN and CDR2 SYDVKM.

This clonotype has a count of ten or more. The chain is built from TRBV11-2 and TRBJ2-5; a weak D match, TRBD2 (6 bases). V was cut by 3 bases and J by 2 bases, with 13 bases left in between. This CDR3 is 15 amino acids long. The germline CDR1 and CDR2 sequences are SGHAT and FQNNGV. Written as DNA, the CDR3 is TGTGCCAGCAGCTTCTCAGGAGGGACGCAAGAGACCCAGTACTTC. Translating gives CASSFSGGTQETQYF.

The chain is built from TRBV14 and TRBJ2-3; D not certain. The CDR3 is 16 residues long. The V gene lost 2 bases and the J gene lost 5 bases, with 17 bases spanning the gap. Germline V lookup: CDR1 SGHDN, CDR2 FVKESK. As DNA, the CDR3 is TGTGCCAGCAGCCAAAGGAAGACACGGCCGAGAGATACGCAGTATTTT. Encoded protein: CASSQRKTRPRDTQYF.

Ten or more counts support this clonotype. This chain uses TRBV6-2 or TRBV6-3 with TRBJ2-5; 9 bases are a match to TRBD1. Germline V gives CDR1 MNHEY, CDR2 SVGEGT. Trimming removed 5 bases from V and 5 bases from J; junction bases left unmatched: 9. This CDR3 has 15 residues. The CDR3 DNA follows: TGTGCCAGCAGTGCCACAGGGGGCGGAGGCGAGACCCAGTACTTC. The encoded protein is CASSATGGGGETQYF.

This chain links TRBV29-1 with TRBJ1-4; the D is unclear. Trimming cost V 2 bases and J 8 bases, with 12 bases left between them. CDR3 length: 13 residues. The germline V gene has CDR1 SQVTM and CDR2 ANQGSEA. The CDR3 sequence is CSVESPRYEKLFF. The CDR3 coding sequence is TGCAGCGTTGAAAGTCCCCGGTACGAAAAACTGTTTTTT.